The 22 T cell receptor beta chains given below trace back to one sample, sequenced in a study of beta chain features in type 1 diabetes (dated by TCRdb to 2017 to 2018). General conclusions and limits of the study: Type 1 diabetes patients showed a moderate but significant shortening of TCRB CDR3 length in all four CD4+ subsets.

Their antigens are not known. The protocol used for the library was the immunoSEQ multiplex PCR assay. The entire amount of isolated RNA was reverse transcribed using the High Capacity cDNA Reverse Transcription Kit, so the sequenced TCRB transcripts were expressed ones. Imported from immuneACCESS, the table was reduced by TCRdb to in-frame sequences with V and J called. These copies leave out some clones; in studies compared against another copy, an unresolved V gene accounts for under half, and the cause of the remainder is not known. The sample records roughly 180,000 clones, over 6% of which are singletons. In total, the top ten clones hold 0.5% of the sample. The sample taken for sequencing was central memory CD4+ T cells from blood. These TCRs come from a man between 18 and 29 years old with type 1 diabetes.

This clone was counted a few times. The sample holds other DNA sequences that translate to the same CDR3. The chain has TRBV19 and TRBJ2-3; 9 nucleotides align to TRBD1. With 9 bases clipped from V and 3 bases from J, the junction kept 4 bases outside the gene matches. Germline CDR1 reads LNHDA; CDR2 reads SQIVND (reference sequence). This CDR3 is 13 amino acids long. This chain's CDR3 is CASKGQGTDTQYF. The CDR3 nucleotides read TGTGCCAGCAAGGGACAGGGAACAGATACGCAGTATTTT.

The sample holds many counts of this clone. The rearrangement uses TRBV28 and TRBJ2-1; maybe TRBD1 (6 bases). CDR3 length: 15 amino acids. The germline gives CDR1 MDHEN, CDR2 SYDVKM. The V end was cut by 9 bases, the J end by 1 base, with 16 bases between. CDR3 DNA: TGTGCCAGTAAATACAGGGAAGGTTCCTACAATGAGCAGTTCTTC. Protein sequence: CASKYREGSYNEQFF.

The gene calls are TRBV30 and TRBJ2-3; possibly TRBD1 for D (5 bases). The germline V gene has CDR1 GTSNPN and CDR2 SVGIG (reference sequence). The germline V and J ends were trimmed by 2 bases and 10 bases, with 10 bases remaining between them. The CDR3 extends over 11 amino acids. CDR3 protein: CAWSLQAAQYF. The DNA of the CDR3 is TGTGCCTGGAGTTTACAGGCGGCGCAGTATTTT.

This clone was detected a few times. The gene calls are TRBV28 and TRBJ1-5, with D hard to call. CDR3 length equals 15 residues. The germline gives CDR1 MDHEN, CDR2 SYDVKM. V was pared by 3 bases and J by 3 bases, with 12 bases between. The CDR3 nucleotides read TGTGCCAGCAGTTTTGCCACAGCCCCCAATCAGCCCCAGCATTTT. Its protein product is CASSFATAPNQPQHF.

This clone has only a few counts. The rearrangement uses TRBV9 and TRBJ2-5, with a weak D call TRBD2 (6 bases). The germline CDR1 and CDR2 sequences are SGDLS and YYNGEE. V lost 4 bases and J 1 base, leaving 8 bases between the germline ends. The CDR3 runs to 13 residues. The CDR3 region is CASSTTSQETQYF. DNA for the CDR3: TGTGCCAGCAGCACGACTAGCCAAGAGACCCAGTACTTC.

V is TRBV6-1 and J is TRBJ1-2; the match to TRBD1 covers 7 bases. Germline V gene lookup returns CDR1 MNHNS and CDR2 SASEGT. V was clipped by 7 bases and J by 8 bases; unmatched bases: 10. The CDR3 has 13 amino acids. The CDR3: CASTEEGARGYTF. CDR3 sequence (DNA): TGTGCCAGCACCGAGGAGGGGGCTCGAGGCTACACCTTC.

This clone was counted only a few times. The rearrangement uses TRBV9 and TRBJ2-5; possible D gene TRBD1, 5 bases. The J call is doubtful: the DNA matches TRBJ2-7 better. The CDR3 runs 14 residues. Germline loops: CDR1 SGDLS, CDR2 YYNGEE. The CDR3 DNA follows: TGTGCCAGCAGCGCGTTGGACACCAACTACGAGCAGTACTTC. Translated, it gives CASSALDTNYEQYF.

This chain links TRBV10-2 with TRBJ1-4; D might be TRBD1 (5 bases). Trimming took off 0 bases at V and 6 bases at J, with 17 bases between the two ends. This CDR3 has 17 residues. The V gene's germline CDR1 is WSHSY and CDR2 SAAADI. The CDR3, as DNA: TGCGCCAGCAGTGAGTCGACTCGTAGGGGTCGCGATGAAAAACTGTTTTTT. It specifies CASSESTRRGRDEKLFF.

This clone has just a few counts. The rearrangement links TRBV9 to TRBJ2-3, with D possibly TRBD1 on 6 matching bases. Germline V gene lookup returns CDR1 SGDLS and CDR2 YYNGEE. The ends were cut back, 0 bases at V and 0 bases at J, with 11 bases in the middle. The CDR3 spans 16 residues. This CDR3 is CASSVELGQSTDTQYF. As DNA, the CDR3 is TGTGCCAGCAGCGTAGAATTGGGACAAAGCACAGATACGCAGTATTTT.

This clone was detected only a few times. The V gene is TRBV5-1, the J gene TRBJ1-1, with D possibly TRBD1 on 6 matching bases. The CDR3 extends over 13 amino acids. CDR1 is SGHRS and CDR2 is YFSETQ in the germline V gene. Trimming pared 0 bases from V and 9 bases from J, leaving 12 bases between. The CDR3 sequence is CASSLGQDSQAFF. The DNA of the CDR3 is TGCGCCAGCAGCTTGGGGCAGGACAGCCAAGCTTTCTTT.

There are a few counts of this clone. The chain has TRBV28 and TRBJ2-7; 9 nucleotides line up with TRBD1. Germline CDR1 and CDR2: MDHEN and SYDVKM. CDR3 length: 14 amino acids. The V gene end was trimmed by 6 bases and the J gene end by 12 bases; junction bases not matched to a gene: 15. The CDR3: CASSEPGTGYGWYF. CDR3 DNA: TGTGCCAGCAGCGAGCCCGGGACAGGGTATGGGTGGTACTTC.

The genes are TRBV11-3 and TRBJ2-1; a possible D gene is TRBD2 (6 bases). Germline assignment: CDR1 SGHNT and CDR2 YENEEA. This CDR3 is 14 amino acids long. Trimming removed 5 bases at V and 9 bases at J, with 17 bases between. CDR3 bases: TGTGCCAGCAGCCTACAGAGCCTCGGGAGTGAGCAGTTCTTC. Translation gives CASSLQSLGSEQFF.

The CDR3, as DNA: TGTGCCATCAGTGCCCCGGGACAGGGGAACTATGGCTACACCTTC. This codes for CAISAPGQGNYGYTF. The chain uses TRBV10-3 and TRBJ1-2; 10 bases fit TRBD1. This CDR3 spans 15 amino acids. From germline, CDR1 is ENHRY and CDR2 SYGVKD. V was clipped by 4 bases and J by 2 bases; unmatched bases: 4.

There are many counts of this clone. The rearrangement joins TRBV7-2 to TRBJ2-1; 10 bases line up with TRBD2. CDR1 is SGHTA and CDR2 is FQGNSA in the germline V gene. There are 17 residues in the CDR3. V gave up 5 bases and J gave up 8 bases; unmatched junction bases: 15. CDR3 amino acids: CASSPPGLAGGTDEQFF. CDR3 nucleotides: TGTGCCAGCAGCCCCCCTGGTTTAGCGGGGGGTACAGATGAGCAGTTCTTC. Together with reference TRBV7-2 and TRBJ2-1, the CDR3 gives the full variable domain: GAGVSQSPSNKVTEKGKDVELRCDPISGHTALYWYRQSLGQGLEFLIYFQGNSAPDKSGLPSDRFSAERTGGSVSTLTIQRTQQEDSAVYLCASSPPGLAGGTDEQFFGPGTRLTVL.

This clone was seen a few times. The CDR3 bases are TGTGCCAGCAGTTCTTACCGAGTGTACGAGCAGTACTTC. It translates to CASSSYRVYEQYF. The chain uses TRBV27 and TRBJ2-7; no definite D call. The CDR3 covers 13 residues. V shed 4 bases and J shed 4 bases, with 11 bases lying between them. Germline lookup yields CDR1 MNHEY and CDR2 SMNVEV (reference sequence).

The rearrangement links TRBV4-2 to TRBJ1-4; 7 nucleotides align to TRBD1. From germline, CDR1 is LGHNA and CDR2 YNFKEQ. V was pared by 3 bases and J by 6 bases, with 4 bases of the junction left unmatched. There are 14 residues in the CDR3. This CDR3 is CASSQDRSDEKLFF. The CDR3 nucleotides are TGTGCCAGCAGCCAGGACAGGTCCGATGAAAAACTGTTTTTT.

The J gene is TRBJ1-3, the V gene TRBV27, with D perhaps matching TRBD1 (5 bases). The CDR3 totals 12 residues. CDR1 is MNHEY, CDR2 SMNVEV, per germline (reference sequence). The V gene lost 8 bases and the J gene lost 4 bases, with 9 bases spanning the gap. CDR3 loop: CASGTTGNTIYF. CDR3 in DNA: TGTGCCAGCGGGACTACGGGAAACACCATATATTTT.

The rearrangement uses TRBV7-2 and TRBJ1-2; TRBD1 matches at 9 bases. V was clipped by 4 bases and J by 4 bases; unmatched bases: 4. The CDR3 totals 14 residues. Germline V gene lookup returns CDR1 SGHTA and CDR2 FQGNSA. CDR3 nucleotide sequence: TGTGCCAGCAGCTCGGACAGGGGAGGCTATGGCTACACCTTC. Translating gives CASSSDRGGYGYTF.

This clone was seen more than once but under ten times. V usage is TRBV29-1 and J usage is TRBJ2-1; D remains unclear. CDR1 is SQVTM, CDR2 ANQGSEA, per germline. V shed 7 bases and J shed 3 bases, with 13 bases lying between them. The CDR3 loop spans 13 amino acids. The CDR3 coding sequence is TGCAGCGCTGGAGTGGCTGACTACAATGAGCAGTTCTTC. Encoded protein: CSAGVADYNEQFF.

The chain carries TRBV28 and TRBJ1-5, with D possibly being TRBD1 (6 bases). Per the germline V gene, CDR1 is MDHEN and CDR2 is SYDVKM. V was pared by 4 bases and J by 1 base, with 11 bases between. The CDR3 has 15 amino acids. The CDR3 bases are TGTGCCAGCAGTTCAGGGGATTGGAGCAATCAGCCCCAGCATTTT. Residues: CASSSGDWSNQPQHF.

Of note for this clone: Distinct nucleotide sequences in the sample also encode this CDR3. The rearrangement links TRBV6-5 to TRBJ1-5, with D perhaps matching TRBD1 (5 bases). Germline V gene sequence: CDR1 MNHEY, CDR2 SVGAGI. This CDR3 spans 15 amino acids. Trimming cost V 0 bases and J 3 bases, with 9 bases left between them. CDR3 residues: CASSYSGGDNQPQHF. Written as DNA, the CDR3 is TGTGCCAGCAGTTACTCGGGGGGGGACAATCAGCCCCAGCATTTT.

This clone was recorded a few times. The chain joins TRBV11-2 to TRBJ2-1; 14 bases map to TRBD2. The germline CDR1 and CDR2 sequences are SGHAT and FQNNGV. The V and J ends lost 3 bases and 6 bases, in that order; junction bases with no gene match: 4. This CDR3 has 16 amino acids. The CDR3 here is CASSFDGTSGSNEQFF. The CDR3 DNA sequence: TGTGCCAGCAGCTTTGACGGGACTAGCGGGAGCAATGAGCAGTTCTTC.